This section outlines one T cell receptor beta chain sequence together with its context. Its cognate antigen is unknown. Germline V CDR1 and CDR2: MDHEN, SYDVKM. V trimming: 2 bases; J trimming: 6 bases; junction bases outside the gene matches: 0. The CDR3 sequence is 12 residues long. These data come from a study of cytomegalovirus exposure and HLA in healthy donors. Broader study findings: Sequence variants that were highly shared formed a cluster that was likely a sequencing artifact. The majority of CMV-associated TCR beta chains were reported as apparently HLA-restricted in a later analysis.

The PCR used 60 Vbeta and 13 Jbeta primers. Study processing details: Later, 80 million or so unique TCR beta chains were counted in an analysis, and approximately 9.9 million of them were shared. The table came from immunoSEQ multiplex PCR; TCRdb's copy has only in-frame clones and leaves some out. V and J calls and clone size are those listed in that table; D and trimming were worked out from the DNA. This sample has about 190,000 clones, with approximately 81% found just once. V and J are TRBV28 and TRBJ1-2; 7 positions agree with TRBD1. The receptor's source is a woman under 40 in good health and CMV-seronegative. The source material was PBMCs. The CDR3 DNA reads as TGTGCCAGCAGTTTAGACAGGGATGGCTACACCTTC. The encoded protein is CASSLDRDGYTF.